Each of the 24 T cell receptor beta chains below was sequenced from the same sample in a study of cytomegalovirus exposure and HLA in healthy donors. PCR involved 60 Vbeta and 13 Jbeta primers. The protocol was immunoSEQ multiplex PCR, while the TCRdb copy is restricted to in-frame clones and leaves out a portion. This sample has some 190,000 clones, with about four fifths found just once. Sample: PBMCs. The receptors come from a woman between 40 and 55 years old in good health and CMV-seronegative.

The chain carries TRBV25-1 and TRBJ2-5; 10 bases are shared with TRBD1. The germline CDR1 and CDR2 sequences are MGHDK and SYGVNS. V shed 4 bases, J shed 3 bases, and the junction held 2 bases outside the gene matches. This CDR3 comprises 14 residues. CDR3 bases: TGTGCCAGCAGTGCCGGACAGGGGGAAGAGACCCAGTACTTC. This codes for CASSAGQGEETQYF.

This clone has only a few counts. V usage is TRBV6-6 and J usage is TRBJ1-1; no reliable D call. The CDR3 runs 10 residues. CDR1 and CDR2 from the germline V gene are MNHNY and SVGAGI (reference sequence). V was clipped by 8 bases and J by 1 base, with 2 bases between them. The CDR3 loop reads CASQNTEAFF. The CDR3 bases are TGTGCCAGCCAGAACACTGAAGCTTTCTTT.

J is TRBJ2-5 and V is TRBV5-4; TRBD1 matches 7 bases. The ends lost 0 bases at V and 2 bases at J; junction bases unmatched: 4. This CDR3 contains 15 residues. Looked up from germline, CDR1 is SGHNT and CDR2 is YYREEE (reference sequence). This CDR3 reads CASSLVGTAQETQYF. The DNA for the CDR3 is TGTGCCAGCAGCTTGGTAGGGACAGCTCAAGAGACCCAGTACTTC.

The CDR3 region is CASSDSSGARETQYF. DNA of the CDR3: TGTGCCAGCAGTGACTCTTCCGGTGCAAGAGAGACGCAGTATTTT. The rearrangement joins TRBV6-4 to TRBJ2-3, with D hard to call. This CDR3 spans 15 amino acids. Per the germline V gene, CDR1 is MRHNA and CDR2 is SNTAGT. Trimming took off 0 bases at V and 9 bases at J, with 16 bases between the two ends.

The genes are TRBV2 and TRBJ2-2, with a tentative D call TRBD1 (5 bases). Germline lookup yields CDR1 SNHLY and CDR2 FYNNEI. Trimming removed 7 bases from V and 0 bases from J, with 9 bases in between. The CDR3 totals 14 residues. CDR3 amino acids: CASKTGANTGELFF. The CDR3 bases are TGTGCCAGCAAAACAGGCGCGAACACCGGGGAGCTGTTTTTT. The whole variable domain, remainder taken from reference TRBV2 and TRBJ2-2, is EPEVTQTPSHQVTQMGQEVILRCVPISNHLYFYWYRQILGQKVEFLVSFYNNEISEKSEIFDDQFSVERPDGSNFTLKIRSTKLEDSAMYFCASKTGANTGELFFGEGSRLTVL.

The V and J genes are TRBV5-5 and TRBJ2-7; 13 bases fit TRBD2. With V trimmed by 0 bases and J by 5 bases, 8 bases remained unmatched. CDR1 is SGHKS and CDR2 is YYEKEE in the germline V gene (reference sequence). The CDR3 totals 17 residues. The CDR3 loop reads CASSLALGLAGDHEQYV. For the CDR3, the DNA is TGTGCCAGCAGCTTGGCCCTTGGACTAGCGGGAGACCACGAGCAGTACGTC.

The chain is built from TRBV7-3 and TRBJ2-3, with 10 bases lining up with TRBD2. The CDR3 loop spans 15 amino acids. Unmatched junction bases numbered 8, after V lost 5 bases and J lost 6 bases. CDR1 and CDR2 from the germline V gene are SGHTA and FQGTGA. The CDR3 region has the DNA TGTGCCAGCAGCCAATCTCTAGCGGGAGCGGATACGCAGTATTTT. This codes for CASSQSLAGADTQYF.

The rearrangement joins TRBV30 to TRBJ1-6, with TRBD1 as a possible D gene (5 bases). The CDR3 is 12 residues long. CDR1 is GTSNPN and CDR2 is SVGIG in the germline V gene (reference sequence). V lost 0 bases and J lost 14, with 11 bases in between. DNA for the CDR3: TGTGCCTGGAGTGTACTATCAGGGACCCTCCACTTT. Its protein is CAWSVLSGTLHF.

The V gene is TRBV11-3, the J gene TRBJ2-1, with a possible D match to TRBD2 (6 bases). The V and J ends lost 0 bases and 6 bases respectively, with 9 bases between them. The CDR3 runs 14 residues. Germline CDR1 SGHNT, CDR2 YENEEA. The CDR3: CASSLDVRGNEQFF. The CDR3 nucleotides read TGTGCCAGCAGCTTAGACGTGCGGGGCAATGAGCAGTTCTTC.

This chain links TRBV9 with TRBJ2-2, with 8 bases that match TRBD2. The V gene end was trimmed by 3 bases and the J gene end by 7 bases; junction bases not matched to a gene: 17. This CDR3 contains 18 residues. Germline CDR1 is SGDLS and CDR2 is YYNGEE. CDR3 amino acids: CASSESGMGSGIFGELFF. DNA for the CDR3: TGTGCCAGCAGCGAGAGCGGGATGGGTAGCGGGATTTTCGGGGAGCTGTTTTTT.

This rearrangement joins TRBV9 to TRBJ1-2, with D uncertain. This CDR3 is 15 amino acids long. Looked up from germline, CDR1 is SGDLS and CDR2 is YYNGEE. The germline V and J ends were trimmed by 3 bases and 0 bases, with 12 bases remaining between them. CDR3 protein: CASSARPGANYGYTF. For the CDR3, the DNA is TGTGCCAGCAGCGCCCGTCCGGGAGCTAACTATGGCTACACCTTC. Full variable domain (missing parts from reference TRBV9 and TRBJ1-2): DSGVTQTPKHLITATGQRVTLRCSPRSGDLSVYWYQQSLDQGLQFLIQYYNGEERAKGNILERFSAQQFPDLHSELNLSSLELGDSALYFCASSARPGANYGYTFGSGTRLTVV.

This clone was seen more than once but under ten times. V and J are TRBV21-1 and TRBJ2-1; the table gives TRBD2 as D, unverified against the DNA. TRBV21-1 is a pseudogene. The CDR3 totals 14 residues. In nucleotides, the CDR3 is TGTGCCAGCAGGACTGGACTAGCGTTTAATGAGCAGTTCTTC. Its translation is CASRTGLAFNEQFF.

This CDR3 is CAISDLYEQYF. As DNA, the CDR3 is TGTGCCATCAGTGATTTATACGAGCAGTACTTC. J is TRBJ2-7 and V is TRBV10-3; D is undetermined. From germline, CDR1 is ENHRY and CDR2 SYGVKD. Trimming pared 3 bases from V and 4 bases from J, leaving 4 bases between. The CDR3 loop spans 11 amino acids.

The CDR3 DNA follows: TGTGCCAGCAGTTTATCGCTAGCGGGAGGCCGGGAGCTGTTTTTT. Its translation: CASSLSLAGGRELFF. V gene TRBV27 combines with J gene TRBJ2-2; 11 nucleotides agree with TRBD2. The V and J ends lost 0 bases and 9 bases, in that order; junction bases with no gene match: 3. Germline CDR1 and CDR2: MNHEY and SMNVEV (reference sequence). This CDR3 spans 15 amino acids.

The chain carries TRBV6-5 and TRBJ1-1, with D perhaps matching TRBD1 (5 bases). Germline V CDR1 and CDR2: MNHEY, SVGAGI. The CDR3 sequence is 14 residues long. V was pared by 0 bases and J by 8 bases, with 13 bases between. Here the CDR3 DNA reads TGTGCCAGCAGTTACTCAAGTCGGACACTAGAAGCTTTCTTT. The encoded protein is CASSYSSRTLEAFF.

This rearrangement joins TRBV7-2 to TRBJ2-3; TRBD1 matches 8 bases. CDR1 SGHTA and CDR2 FQGNSA come from the germline V gene. The junction had 5 bases not matched to a gene; V was cut back by 2 bases and J by 4 bases. The CDR3 contains 15 residues. For the CDR3, the DNA is TGTGCCAGCAGCTTATCCCCAGGGGGCGCAGATACGCAGTATTTT. Amino acid sequence: CASSLSPGGADTQYF.

V is TRBV4-1 and J is TRBJ2-3; D might be TRBD2 (6 bases). Trimming removed 1 base from V and 6 bases from J, with 17 bases in between. The CDR3 has 16 amino acids. Germline V gene lookup returns CDR1 MGHRA and CDR2 YSYEKL. The CDR3 loop is CASSQANRDFGDTQYF. In DNA, the CDR3 is TGCGCCAGCAGCCAAGCGAACCGGGACTTTGGCGATACGCAGTATTTT.

Regarding this clone: The sample has other DNA sequences that encode this CDR3 too. The J gene is TRBJ2-3, the V gene TRBV5-1; tentative D call: TRBD2 (6 bases). This CDR3 region has 15 residues. Trimming took 3 bases from V and 0 from J, leaving 11 bases between them. Germline V gives CDR1 SGHRS, CDR2 YFSETQ. The CDR3 DNA follows: TGCGCCAGCAGCTCGTCCGGGACTAGCACAGATACGCAGTATTTT. This gives the protein CASSSSGTSTDTQYF.

The gene calls are TRBV11-2 and TRBJ1-6, with 8 bases that match TRBD1. V lost 5 bases to trimming and J lost 4 bases; unmatched junction nucleotides: 7. The CDR3 is 16 amino acids. In germline, CDR1 is SGHAT, CDR2 FQNNGV. CDR3 sequence: CASSTWTGYYNSPLHF. CDR3 nucleotide sequence: TGTGCCAGCAGCACCTGGACAGGGTATTATAATTCACCCCTCCACTTT. Variable domain in full (rest from reference TRBV11-2 and TRBJ1-6): EAGVAQSPRYKIIEKRQSVAFWCNPISGHATLYWYQQILGQGPKLLIQFQNNGVVDDSQLPKDRFSAERLKGVDSTLKIQPAKLEDSAVYLCASSTWTGYYNSPLHFGNGTRLTVT.

The chain couples TRBV5-1 to TRBJ1-2; D perhaps matches TRBD1 (5 bases). V lost 4 bases and J 7 bases, leaving 17 bases between the germline ends. In germline, CDR1 is SGHRS, CDR2 YFSETQ. The length of the CDR3 is 14 residues. CDR3 nucleotides: TGCGCCAGCAGCGGGGATTCTGGGGGAGGTGGCTACACCTTC. Translating gives CASSGDSGGGGYTF.

This clone was seen only once. The rearrangement joins TRBV19 to TRBJ1-5; 8 bases map to TRBD1. CDR1 and CDR2 (germline): LNHDA, SQIVND (reference sequence). This CDR3 has 15 amino acids. With V trimmed by 9 bases and J by 2 bases, 9 bases remained unmatched. CDR3: CASGRGPVGNQPQHF. CDR3 coding DNA: TGTGCCAGCGGCAGGGGGCCGGTTGGCAATCAGCCCCAGCATTTT.

This clone was seen more than once but under ten times. V gene TRBV27 combines with J gene TRBJ2-1; 10 bases match TRBD2. The CDR3 consists of 15 residues. Trimming took 3 bases from V and 9 from J; bases not matched to a gene: 8. The germline gives CDR1 MNHEY, CDR2 SMNVEV (reference sequence). The CDR3 DNA reads as TGTGCCAGCAGTTTGGGGAGCGGGAGGGCCACTGAGCAGTTCTTC. Translation: CASSLGSGRATEQFF.

The rearrangement uses TRBV30 and TRBJ1-6; TRBD1 is a possible D gene (6 bases). The CDR3 has 14 amino acids. CDR1 is GTSNPN and CDR2 is SVGIG in the germline V gene (reference sequence). The germline V and J ends were trimmed by 2 bases and 6 bases, with 11 bases remaining between them. CDR3 sequence: CAWSNRVRNSPLHF. In nucleotides, the CDR3 is TGTGCCTGGAGTAACAGGGTCCGTAATTCACCCCTCCACTTT.

In regard to this clone: Different DNA sequences within this sample yield the same CDR3. The chain links TRBV2 to TRBJ1-3; D gene unclear. V was pared by 10 bases and J by 1 base, with 14 bases between. Looked up from germline, CDR1 is SNHLY and CDR2 is FYNNEI. The CDR3 length is 14 residues. CDR3 loop: CATSRGLSGNTIYF. In DNA, the CDR3 is TGTGCCACCTCCCGAGGTTTGTCTGGAAACACCATATATTTT.